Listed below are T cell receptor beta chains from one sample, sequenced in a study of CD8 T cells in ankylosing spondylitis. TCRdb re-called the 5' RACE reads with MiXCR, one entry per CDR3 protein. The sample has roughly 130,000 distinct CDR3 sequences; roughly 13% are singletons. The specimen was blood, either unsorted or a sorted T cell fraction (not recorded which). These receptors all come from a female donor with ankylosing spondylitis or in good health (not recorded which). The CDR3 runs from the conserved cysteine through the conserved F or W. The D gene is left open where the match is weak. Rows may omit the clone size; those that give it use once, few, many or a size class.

CDR3 DNA: TGCAGTGCTCTTCAGGGGGCATGGACCGGGGAGCTGTTTTTT
CDR3 protein: CSALQGAWTGELFF
clone size: .
D gene: TRBD1
J gene: TRBJ2-2
V gene: TRBV20-1

CDR3 DNA: TGTGCCACCAGTGATCCAGCGGGGGGCATACAAGAGTCCCAGTACTTC
CDR3 protein: CATSDPAGGIQESQYF
clone size: few
D gene: TRBD2
J gene: TRBJ2-5
V gene: TRBV24-1

CDR3 DNA: TGCAGTGCGGACGACAGGGTCCACGAGCAGTACTTC
CDR3 protein: CSADDRVHEQYF
clone size: many
D gene: TRBD1
J gene: TRBJ2-7
V gene: TRBV20-1

CDR3 DNA: TGCAGCGCCGGGATTGGACAGGGCACTGAAGCTTTCTTT
CDR3 protein: CSAGIGQGTEAFF
clone size: .
D gene: TRBD1
J gene: TRBJ1-1
V gene: TRBV29-1

CDR3 DNA: TGTGCCAGCAGCCCGACCGATTCACAGGGCAATGAGCAGTTCTTC
CDR3 protein: CASSPTDSQGNEQFF
clone size: .
D gene: .
J gene: TRBJ2-1
V gene: TRBV3-1

CDR3 DNA: TGTGCCAGCAGTGAGGGTCAGGCCCTCGGCTATGGCTACACCTTC
CDR3 protein: CASSEGQALGYGYTF
clone size: many
D gene: .
J gene: TRBJ1-2
V gene: TRBV25-1

CDR3 DNA: TGTGCCAGCAGCCCCCGGCAGGGGACGGCGAGCACAGATACGCAGTATTTT
CDR3 protein: CASSPRQGTASTDTQYF
clone size: .
D gene: .
J gene: TRBJ2-3
V gene: TRBV7-2

CDR3 DNA: TGTGCCAGCAGTTTAGATGGACGGGAGAATCAGCCCCAGCATTTT
CDR3 protein: CASSLDGRENQPQHF
clone size: many
D gene: .
J gene: TRBJ1-5
V gene: TRBV12-3/TRBV12-4

CDR3 DNA: TGTGCCAGCAGCCTCCGGACAGGCTTAGCAGATACGCAGTATTTT
CDR3 protein: CASSLRTGLADTQYF
clone size: many
D gene: TRBD1
J gene: TRBJ2-3
V gene: TRBV5-6

CDR3 DNA: TGTGCCAGCATGATTTTAGGGGGCGATGGGACTGAAGCTTTCTTT
CDR3 protein: CASMILGGDGTEAFF
clone size: .
D gene: TRBD1
J gene: TRBJ1-1
V gene: TRBV28

CDR3 DNA: TGTGCCAGCAACTTAAGGGTCGTCACAGATACGCAGTATTTT
CDR3 protein: CASNLRVVTDTQYF
clone size: many
D gene: .
J gene: TRBJ2-3
V gene: TRBV7-8

CDR3 DNA: TGCAGTGCTATGGATAGCGGGAGGACCGTCTACGAGCAGTACTTC
CDR3 protein: CSAMDSGRTVYEQYF
clone size: many
D gene: TRBD2
J gene: TRBJ2-7
V gene: TRBV20-1

CDR3 DNA: TGCGCCAGCAGCTTGGCCGTGACAGATACGCAGTATTTT
CDR3 protein: CASSLAVTDTQYF
clone size: many
D gene: .
J gene: TRBJ2-3
V gene: TRBV7-6

CDR3 DNA: TGCAGTGCTAGCGCCAGGGAATCTTCACCCCTCCACTTT
CDR3 protein: CSASARESSPLHF
clone size: .
D gene: .
J gene: TRBJ1-6
V gene: TRBV20-1

CDR3 DNA: TGTGCCAGCAGTGGAGGGGGGGCGTGGACCGGGGAGCTGTTTTTT
CDR3 protein: CASSGGGAWTGELFF
clone size: .
D gene: .
J gene: TRBJ2-2
V gene: TRBV2

CDR3 DNA: TGCAGTGGGCGGGCGGGGGCGAGCACAGATACGCAGTATTTT
CDR3 protein: CSGRAGASTDTQYF
clone size: .
D gene: .
J gene: TRBJ2-3
V gene: TRBV20-1

CDR3 DNA: TGCAGCGTTGGCGGGACTAATGAAAAACTGTTTTTT
CDR3 protein: CSVGGTNEKLFF
clone size: many
D gene: .
J gene: TRBJ1-4
V gene: TRBV29-1

CDR3 DNA: TGTGCCAGCAGCATAGGACTAGCGGTCTACAATGAGCAGTTCTTC
CDR3 protein: CASSIGLAVYNEQFF
clone size: .
D gene: TRBD2
J gene: TRBJ2-1
V gene: TRBV7-2

CDR3 DNA: TGCAGCGTTCGTGGGGGGGGGTTATACGAGCAGTACTTC
CDR3 protein: CSVRGGGLYEQYF
clone size: few
D gene: TRBD2
J gene: TRBJ2-7
V gene: TRBV29-1

CDR3 DNA: TGTGCCAGCAGCAGGCGGGGACAGAGGAACCAAGAGACCCAGTACTTC
CDR3 protein: CASSRRGQRNQETQYF
clone size: many
D gene: .
J gene: TRBJ2-5
V gene: TRBV3-1

CDR3 DNA: TGCGCCAGCAGCCCCGGGACAGAAACCTACGAGCAGTACTTC
CDR3 protein: CASSPGTETYEQYF
clone size: few
D gene: TRBD1
J gene: TRBJ2-7
V gene: TRBV5-1

CDR3 DNA: TGCGCCAGCAGCTTGGGGGGACTCTACAATGAGCAGTTCTTC
CDR3 protein: CASSLGGLYNEQFF
clone size: many
D gene: .
J gene: TRBJ2-1
V gene: TRBV5-1

CDR3 DNA: TGCAGTGCTACGACAGGGCTTTATAGCAATCAGCCCCAGCATTTT
CDR3 protein: CSATTGLYSNQPQHF
clone size: few
D gene: TRBD1
J gene: TRBJ1-5
V gene: TRBV20-1

CDR3 DNA: TGTGCCAGCAGCGCAACAACCAGGGGAATGGCTTTGGACACTGAAGCTTTCTTT
CDR3 protein: CASSATTRGMALDTEAFF
clone size: few
D gene: .
J gene: TRBJ1-1
V gene: TRBV11-1

CDR3 DNA: TGTGCCACCAGCAGAGATCAAGGGGTATACAATGAGCAGTTCTTC
CDR3 protein: CATSRDQGVYNEQFF
clone size: many
D gene: .
J gene: TRBJ2-1
V gene: TRBV15

CDR3 DNA: TGCAGTGCCAGATCAGGGCCCACTTGGAATTCACCCCTCCACTTT
CDR3 protein: CSARSGPTWNSPLHF
clone size: .
D gene: .
J gene: TRBJ1-6
V gene: TRBV20-1